This T cell receptor beta chain was sequenced for a study of vaccination effects on CD4 cells after COVID-19. The CDR3 extends over 14 amino acids. V was pared by 2 bases and J by 14 bases, with 20 bases between. Per germline, CDR1 SGHAT and CDR2 FQNNGV. Comment on this clone: Its cognate antigen is unknown.

Researchers isolated CD4+ T cells once approximately eleven days of culture had elapsed. Each participant was given two doses of one vaccine (BNT162b2 or mRNA-1273). Libraries were prepared by immunoSEQ multiplex PCR; TCRdb keeps only in-frame clonotypes and omits some of them. The sample shows more than 60,000 clones, around two thirds of them seen only once. This clonotype was obtained from a human donor who received a COVID-19 vaccine. V gene TRBV11-2 combines with J gene TRBJ2-3; tentative D call: TRBD1 (6 bases). This specimen consisted of CD4+ T cells from PBMCs cultured without peptide, obtained after COVID-19 vaccination. CDR3 loop: CASSLSFQGYYSYF. Here the CDR3 DNA reads TGTGCCAGCAGCTTATCTTTCCAGGGGTACTATTCGTATTTT.